These 5 T cell receptor beta chains were sequenced from one sample in a study of T cells in Graves' hyperthyroidism and ophthalmopathy. RNA transcripts were the template for amplifying TCR beta CDR3 regions. First-round RT-PCR targeting the TCR CDR3 was performed with the HTBI primer set. TCRdb passed the multiplex PCR reads through MiXCR, listing each CDR3 protein once. The data contain approximately 200,000 distinct CDR3 sequences, around 19% of them singletons. Sequencing used blood. These TCRs come from a man aged 35-49 years with Graves' hyperthyroidism.

V is TRBV6-2 or TRBV6-3 and J is TRBJ2-3, with 8 positions matching TRBD2. The CDR3 consists of 15 residues. The V segment lost 5 bases and the J segment 5 bases; nucleotides outside the gene matches: 9. Germline V gives CDR1 MNHEY, CDR2 SVGEGT. The CDR3 spells CASSTTGGFRDTQYF. The CDR3 nucleotides are TGTGCCAGCAGTACAACGGGGGGGTTCAGAGATACGCAGTATTTT.

CDR3 loop: CASSLPQGRYGGYTF. In nucleotides, the CDR3 is TGTGCCAGCTCACTCCCTCAGGGGAGATATGGAGGCTACACCTTC. This chain links TRBV18 with TRBJ1-2; a weak D match, TRBD1 (6 bases). Germline lookup yields CDR1 KGHSH and CDR2 LQKENI. The ends were cut back, 4 bases at V and 8 bases at J, with 20 bases in the middle. The CDR3 extends over 15 amino acids.

This clonotype was counted many times. The V gene is TRBV5-4, the J gene TRBJ1-2; D uncertain. With 2 bases removed from V and 1 base from J, the gap between germline ends came to 6 bases. The CDR3 is 13 residues long. Germline V gives CDR1 SGHNT, CDR2 YYREEE (reference sequence). The CDR3 loop is CASSLLNNYGYTF. CDR3 sequence (DNA): TGTGCCAGCAGCTTACTGAATAACTATGGCTACACCTTC.

This clonotype has more than one count but fewer than ten. J is TRBJ1-4 and V is TRBV7-2; 9 positions agree with TRBD1. The CDR3 covers 15 residues. Germline values: CDR1 SGHTA, CDR2 FQGNSA. V was pared by 4 bases and J by 6 bases, with 6 bases of the junction left unmatched. CDR3 loop: CASSYGTGYDEKLFF. CDR3 DNA sequence: TGTGCCAGCAGCTATGGGACAGGGTACGATGAAAAACTGTTTTTT.

This clonotype was recorded a few times. The J gene is TRBJ2-6, the V gene TRBV3-1; tentatively, D is TRBD1 (6 bases). Germline V gene lookup returns CDR1 LGHDT and CDR2 YNNKEL (reference sequence). The CDR3 totals 16 residues. Deletions cut 0 bases from V and 2 bases from J, with 8 bases between. CDR3 sequence (DNA): TGTGCCAGCAGCCAAGACGAGGGGGCTGGGGCCAACGTCCTGACTTTC. Translated, it gives CASSQDEGAGANVLTF.